A single sample is the source of the 27 T cell receptor beta chains below, sequenced in a study of T cells in Graves' hyperthyroidism and ophthalmopathy. The CDR3 regions of TCR beta were amplified from RNA transcripts. The primer set for the first-round RT-PCR of the TCR CDR3 was HTBI. Each CDR3 protein gets one entry after TCRdb re-called the multiplex PCR reads with MiXCR. The data contain hundreds of thousands of distinct CDR3 sequences, about 14% of them singletons. The sample comprised blood. The source is a woman between 18 and 29 years old with Graves' hyperthyroidism.

The table lists this clonotype with many counts. The chain employs TRBV2 and TRBJ2-5; the D gene could be TRBD1 or TRBD2 (5 bases each). The CDR3 loop spans 14 amino acids. Trimming pared 3 bases from V and 4 bases from J, leaving 12 bases between. Germline lookup yields CDR1 SNHLY and CDR2 FYNNEI. This CDR3 reads CASSEWGFGETQYF. CDR3 coding DNA: TGTGCCAGCAGTGAGTGGGGGTTCGGAGAGACCCAGTACTTC.

This clonotype was recorded many times. One end of the junction does not line up with germline, which may come from a read error. CDR3 in amino acids: CASSEGQPQHF. Here the CDR3 DNA reads TGTGCCAGCAGCGAAGGTCAGCCCCAGCATTTT. The genes are TRBV6-1 and TRBJ1-5, with D unclear. The length of the CDR3 is 11 residues. Germline CDR1 reads MNHNS; CDR2 reads SASEGT.

This clonotype was seen repeatedly, ten times or more. The rearrangement uses TRBV28 and TRBJ1-2; D remains ambiguous. With 3 bases removed from V and 6 bases from J, the gap between germline ends came to 14 bases. The CDR3 is 14 residues long. Germline CDR1 and CDR2: MDHEN and SYDVKM. CDR3 protein: CASSLNPDVNGYTF. The DNA of the CDR3 is TGTGCCAGCAGTTTGAATCCGGACGTTAATGGCTACACCTTC.

Ten or more counts support this clonotype. The chain recombines TRBV4-2 with TRBJ2-2; the match to TRBD2 covers 10 bases. V shed 0 bases, J shed 4 bases, and the junction held 2 bases outside the gene matches. The CDR3 spans 16 residues. CDR1 and CDR2 from the germline V gene are LGHNA and YNFKEQ. This CDR3 is CASSQELAGSTGELFF. The CDR3, as DNA: TGTGCCAGCAGCCAAGAACTAGCGGGAAGCACCGGGGAGCTGTTTTTT.

This clonotype was counted only a few times. The chain has TRBV10-3 and TRBJ1-4; 9 bases fit TRBD1. Germline trimming cut 6 bases from V and 5 bases from J; bases unmatched to any gene: 7. The CDR3 runs 15 residues. Per germline, CDR1 ENHRY and CDR2 SYGVKD. The CDR3 coding sequence is TGTGCCATCAGCGAAACCGGGACAGGGAATGAAAAACTGTTTTTT. Protein: CAISETGTGNEKLFF.

This clonotype was recorded many times. The chain combines TRBV18 with TRBJ2-2; the D is unclear. In germline, CDR1 is KGHSH, CDR2 LQKENI. The germline V and J ends were trimmed by 1 base and 7 bases, with 7 bases remaining between them. This CDR3 has 13 residues. In nucleotides, the CDR3 is TGTGCCAGCTCACCACAGGGAAACGGGGAGCTGTTTTTT. Encoded protein: CASSPQGNGELFF.

This clonotype appeared a few times. This chain joins TRBV6-2 or TRBV6-3 and TRBJ2-1; D call uncertain. Trimming stripped 7 bases from V and 6 bases from J, with 13 bases between. The CDR3 sequence is 13 residues long. The germline gives CDR1 MNHEY, CDR2 SVGEGT. Here the CDR3 DNA reads TGTGCCAGCACTAAGGACGGAGCCAATGAGCAGTTCTTC. This sequence encodes CASTKDGANEQFF.

This clonotype was seen repeatedly, ten times or more. The genes are TRBV28 and TRBJ2-7; 11 bases fit TRBD2. V lost 6 bases to trimming and J lost 4 bases; unmatched junction nucleotides: 8. CDR1 and CDR2 (germline): MDHEN, SYDVKM. The CDR3 is 15 amino acids. The CDR3 sequence is CASSAPGTSGYEQYF. The CDR3 nucleotides read TGTGCCAGCAGCGCCCCCGGGACTAGCGGTTACGAGCAGTACTTC.

This clonotype came up a few times. This chain connects TRBV5-1 to TRBJ2-3; 14 bases line up with TRBD2. The CDR3 has 17 amino acids. With 5 bases clipped from V and 6 bases from J, the junction kept 11 bases outside the gene matches. Per germline, CDR1 SGHRS and CDR2 YFSETQ. Written as DNA, the CDR3 is TGCGCCAGCAGATCGGGACTAGCGGGAGAGAGGGTGGATACGCAGTATTTT. The encoded protein is CASRSGLAGERVDTQYF.

This clonotype appeared a few times. This chain connects TRBV24-1 to TRBJ2-2; 10 bases map to TRBD1. The CDR3 runs to 14 residues. V lost 4 bases to trimming and J lost 6 bases; unmatched junction nucleotides: 1. Germline CDR1 and CDR2: KGHDR and SFDVKD. The CDR3 DNA reads as TGTGCCACCAGTGAGACAGGGGGCCCCGGGGAGCTGTTTTTT. Translation: CATSETGGPGELFF.

The chain couples TRBV9 to TRBJ1-6, with 8 bases that match TRBD1. V gave up 4 bases and J gave up 8 bases; unmatched junction bases: 17. Germline V lookup: CDR1 SGDLS, CDR2 YYNGEE. This CDR3 is built from 18 residues. DNA for the CDR3: TGTGCCAGCAGCAAATCAAAGGCCTGGACAGGGTCGGATTCACCCCTCCACTTT. Its protein is CASSKSKAWTGSDSPLHF.

Ten or more counts support this clonotype. The chain links TRBV6-1 to TRBJ2-7; TRBD2 matches at 13 bases. Germline V gene data show CDR1 as MNHNS and CDR2 as SASEGT. The V segment lost 5 bases and the J segment 5 bases; nucleotides outside the gene matches: 6. This CDR3 contains 15 residues. CDR3 sequence reads: CASSKLAGGPHEQYF. CDR3 bases: TGTGCCAGCAGTAAACTAGCGGGAGGGCCCCACGAGCAGTACTTC.

This clonotype was counted only a few times. This chain connects TRBV4-1 to TRBJ1-2, with TRBD1 as a possible D gene (5 bases). Germline lookup yields CDR1 MGHRA and CDR2 YSYEKL. V lost 0 bases to trimming and J lost 3 bases, with 14 bases between them. There are 16 residues in the CDR3. The DNA of the CDR3 is TGCGCCAGCAGCCAAGATCTGGGGACGGTTGACTATGGCTACACCTTC. This codes for CASSQDLGTVDYGYTF.

This clonotype showed up just a few times. The chain employs TRBV7-3 and TRBJ2-2; TRBD2 is a possible D gene (6 bases). CDR1 and CDR2 from the germline V gene are SGHTA and FQGTGA. The CDR3 length is 15 residues. V dropped 4 bases and J dropped 0 bases, with 9 bases sitting between them. CDR3 in amino acids: CASSYRLANTGELFF. CDR3 bases: TGTGCCAGCAGCTATAGACTAGCGAACACCGGGGAGCTGTTTTTT.

The table lists this clonotype with many counts. The chain combines TRBV20-1 with TRBJ2-7; TRBD1 aligns across 12 bases. The germline CDR1 and CDR2 sequences are DFQATT and SNEGSKA (reference sequence). The CDR3 sequence is 12 residues long. The J segment lost 7 bases and the V segment lost 6 bases, leaving 4 bases of the junction unmatched. CDR3 loop: CSAPGQGAEQYF. In DNA form, the CDR3 reads TGCAGTGCACCGGGACAGGGGGCGGAGCAGTACTTC.

Points on this clonotype: A much larger clone is a single base away; this may be a read error. The chain recombines TRBV28 with TRBJ1-2; tentatively, D is TRBD1 (6 bases). Germline V lookup: CDR1 MDHEN, CDR2 SYDVKM. CDR3 length equals 16 residues. The CDR3 region has the DNA TGTGCCAGCACCCTAGCGGGGGGCGTAGTTCTAAAAGGCTACGCCTTC. It encodes CASTLAGGVVLKGYAF.

The table lists this clonotype with a few counts. This rearrangement joins TRBV20-1 to TRBJ2-7; D not resolved. The CDR3 totals 15 residues. The germline V and J ends were trimmed by 0 bases and 0 bases, with 12 bases remaining between them. Germline CDR1 is DFQATT and CDR2 is SNEGSKA (reference sequence). As DNA, the CDR3 is TGCAGTGCTAGAGACCTGACTCATCCCTCCTACGAGCAGTACTTC. It is translated as CSARDLTHPSYEQYF.

This clonotype was detected ten times or more. V and J are TRBV6-6 and TRBJ1-1, with a tentative D call TRBD1 (6 bases). V lost 2 bases and J lost 0, with 13 bases in between. This CDR3 region has 16 residues. CDR1 and CDR2 (germline): MNHNY, SVGAGI (reference sequence). The CDR3 DNA reads TGTGCCAGCAGTTACGGGGGGGGGCGCGTGAACACTGAAGCTTTCTTT. As protein: CASSYGGGRVNTEAFF.

This clonotype has just a few counts. The chain recombines TRBV7-2 with TRBJ2-1, with D unresolved. The CDR3 contains 12 residues. The V gene's germline CDR1 is SGHTA and CDR2 FQGNSA. Trimming cost V 4 bases and J 3 bases, with 4 bases left between them. CDR3 bases: TGTGCCAGCAGCTCCTACTACAATGAGCAGTTCTTC. Its protein is CASSSYYNEQFF.

This clonotype showed up just a few times. The chain has TRBV15 and TRBJ2-2; D is uncertain. V was pared by 5 bases and J by 7 bases, with 14 bases between. This CDR3 region has 14 residues. Germline V gene lookup returns CDR1 LNHNV and CDR2 YYDKDF (reference sequence). This CDR3 reads CATSSSGDGGELFF. The CDR3, as DNA: TGTGCCACCAGCTCTAGTGGAGATGGCGGGGAGCTGTTTTTT. Drawing the rest from reference TRBV15 and TRBJ2-2, the complete variable domain is DAMVIQNPRYQVTQFGKPVTLSCSQTLNHNVMYWYQQKSSQAPKLLFHYYDKDFNNEADTPDNFQSRRPNTSFCFLDIRSPGLGDTAMYLCATSSSGDGGELFFGEGSRLTVL.

The V gene is TRBV7-9, the J gene TRBJ1-1, with unresolved D. This CDR3 is built from 14 residues. V was pared by 2 bases and J by 2 bases, with 9 bases between. Germline CDR1 SEHNR, CDR2 FQNEAQ (reference sequence). CDR3 amino acids: CASSLIVRNTEAFF. Here the CDR3 DNA reads TGTGCCAGCAGCTTAATAGTTCGAAACACTGAAGCTTTCTTT.

This clonotype appeared many times. The rearrangement joins TRBV12-3 or TRBV12-4 to TRBJ2-1; D call uncertain. There are 15 residues in the CDR3. Trimming removed 10 bases at V and 8 bases at J, with 24 bases between. CDR3 amino acids: CATSPRQAAIDEQFF. DNA of the CDR3: TGTGCCACCTCGCCAAGGCAGGCAGCAATCGATGAGCAGTTCTTC.

Ten or more counts support this clonotype. The chain carries TRBV2 and TRBJ1-1; D is uncertain. Trimming removed 7 bases at V and 3 bases at J, with 6 bases between. Germline CDR1 SNHLY, CDR2 FYNNEI. The CDR3 consists of 11 residues. The CDR3 DNA reads TGTGCCAGCAAGGACTACACTGAAGCTTTCTTT. Its translation is CASKDYTEAFF.

This chain links TRBV24-1 with TRBJ1-2; 7 nucleotides agree with TRBD1. The trim removed 3 bases at V and 3 bases at J, leaving 3 bases unmatched. The CDR3 sequence is 14 residues long. Germline assignment: CDR1 KGHDR and CDR2 SFDVKD. The CDR3 sequence: CATSDADRYYGYTF. The CDR3 bases are TGTGCCACCAGTGATGCGGACAGGTACTATGGCTACACCTTC.

This clonotype was seen ten or more times. The V call is TRBV4-1, the J call TRBJ2-3; tentatively, D is TRBD2 (6 bases). V was shortened by 7 bases and J by 5 bases, with 19 bases between the two germline ends. The germline CDR1 and CDR2 sequences are MGHRA and YSYEKL. This CDR3 has 15 residues. The CDR3 nucleotides are TGCGCCAGCACTCTCGGGGGAGCGGGTGGAGATACGCAGTATTTT. It is translated as CASTLGGAGGDTQYF.

The chain links TRBV4-1 to TRBJ1-3, with 10 nucleotides matching TRBD1. Germline trimming cut 3 bases from V and 8 bases from J; bases unmatched to any gene: 7. Germline CDR1 reads MGHRA; CDR2 reads YSYEKL. This CDR3 comprises 15 residues. The CDR3 DNA follows: TGCGCCAGCAGCCAGCCGGGACAGGGGAAGGACACCATATATTTT. Its protein is CASSQPGQGKDTIYF.

This clonotype was counted at least ten times. The gene calls are TRBV20-1 and TRBJ2-5; D may match TRBD1 or TRBD2 (5 bases each). This CDR3 is built from 13 residues. V was cut by 4 bases and J by 3 bases, with 12 bases left in between. Germline loops: CDR1 DFQATT, CDR2 SNEGSKA (reference sequence). CDR3 residues: CSAIRGLKETQYF. The CDR3 DNA is TGCAGTGCTATCCGGGGCTTAAAAGAGACCCAGTACTTC.